These 23 T cell receptor beta chains were sequenced from one sample in a study of cytomegalovirus exposure and HLA in healthy donors. The primer mix had 60 Vbeta and 13 Jbeta primers. Sequencing was performed with immunoSEQ multiplex PCR; in TCRdb, only in-frame clones are kept and a portion is missing. The data hold about 160,000 clones, with 75% observed a single time. Sequenced sample: PBMCs. The receptors were sampled from a female donor in good health and CMV-seronegative.

The V call is TRBV4-3, the J call TRBJ2-7; the match to TRBD1 covers 9 bases. The CDR3 extends over 15 amino acids. The junction had 5 bases not matched to a gene; V was cut back by 3 bases and J by 2 bases. Germline CDR1 and CDR2: LGHNA and YSLEER. The CDR3 nucleotides are TGCGCCAGCAGCCAGGACACAGGGGGCGCCTACGAGCAGTACTTC. This sequence encodes CASSQDTGGAYEQYF.

This clone is a singleton in its sample. The chain joins TRBV19 to TRBJ1-1; 9 bases are shared with TRBD1. The junction had 6 bases not matched to a gene; V was cut back by 4 bases and J by 0 bases. Germline lookup yields CDR1 LNHDA and CDR2 SQIVND (reference sequence). The length of the CDR3 is 16 residues. The CDR3 sequence is CASSTPGQGLNTEAFF. Here the CDR3 DNA reads TGTGCCAGTAGTACACCGGGACAGGGATTGAACACTGAAGCTTTCTTT. The full variable domain, rest sourced from reference TRBV19 and TRBJ1-1, is DGGITQSPKYLFRKEGQNVTLSCEQNLNHDAMYWYRQDPGQGLRLIYYSQIVNDFQKGDIAEGYSVSREKKESFPLTVTSAQKNPTAFYLCASSTPGQGLNTEAFFGQGTRLTVV.

The chain uses TRBV27 and TRBJ2-4; no clear D. Trimming shortened V by 5 bases and J by 0 bases, and 11 bases separated the two germline ends. CDR3 length: 15 residues. Per the germline V gene, CDR1 is MNHEY and CDR2 is SMNVEV (reference sequence). The CDR3 reads CASSATIRAKNIQYF. CDR3 DNA sequence: TGTGCCAGCAGTGCAACAATTCGAGCCAAAAACATTCAGTACTTC.

This clone showed up just once. V and J are TRBV11-3 and TRBJ2-2, with D possibly TRBD2 on 6 matching bases. The CDR3 sequence is 16 residues long. The V gene lost 1 base and the J gene lost 4 bases, with 13 bases spanning the gap. Germline V gives CDR1 SGHNT, CDR2 YENEEA. CDR3 residues: CASSLGWGAGTGELFF. CDR3 coding DNA: TGTGCCAGCAGCTTAGGTTGGGGAGCGGGCACCGGGGAGCTGTTTTTT.

V is TRBV27 and J is TRBJ2-3; TRBD2 aligns across 7 bases. V gave up 5 bases and J gave up 0 bases; unmatched junction bases: 8. Germline V CDR1 and CDR2: MNHEY, SMNVEV (reference sequence). This CDR3 is 16 amino acids long. CDR3 residues: CASSPNLAASTDTQYF. The CDR3 nucleotides are TGTGCCAGCAGTCCCAACCTAGCGGCCAGCACAGATACGCAGTATTTT.

V and J are TRBV19 and TRBJ1-1, with D perhaps matching TRBD1 (5 bases). Germline assignment: CDR1 LNHDA and CDR2 SQIVND (reference sequence). The V gene lost 7 bases and the J gene lost 2 bases, with 17 bases spanning the gap. CDR3 length equals 15 residues. The CDR3 is CASTLRGSVNTEAFF. For the CDR3, the DNA is TGTGCCAGTACTCTTAGGGGCAGTGTAAACACTGAAGCTTTCTTT.

This clone was seen a handful of times. This sequence joins TRBV25-1 and TRBJ2-3; possible D gene TRBD1, 6 bases. Trimming left V 1 base short and J 2 bases short, with 10 bases between. In germline, CDR1 is MGHDK, CDR2 SYGVNS. The CDR3 is 15 residues long. CDR3 sequence: CASSEWGQYTDTQYF. The DNA of the CDR3 is TGTGCCAGCAGTGAATGGGGGCAGTACACAGATACGCAGTATTTT. Variable domain in full (rest from reference TRBV25-1 and TRBJ2-3): EADIYQTPRYLVIGTGKKITLECSQTMGHDKMYWYQQDPGMELHLIHYSYGVNSTEKGDLSSESTVSRIRTEHFPLTLESARPSHTSQYLCASSEWGQYTDTQYFGPGTRLTVL.

V gene TRBV6-1 combines with J gene TRBJ2-7, with 10 bases aligning to TRBD1. CDR1 MNHNS and CDR2 SASEGT come from the germline V gene. With 4 bases clipped from V and 2 bases from J, the junction kept 8 bases outside the gene matches. This CDR3 is built from 16 residues. For the CDR3, the DNA is TGTGCCAGCAGTGGCAACCGGGACAGGGGACCCTACGAGCAGTACTTC. It encodes CASSGNRDRGPYEQYF.

The rearrangement links TRBV11-1 to TRBJ2-7; D unresolved. Per germline, CDR1 SGHAT and CDR2 FQDESV (reference sequence). The CDR3 loop spans 16 amino acids. V lost 3 bases to trimming and J lost 1 base, with 16 bases between them. Here the CDR3 reads CASSFLQAGDSYEQYF. CDR3 DNA: TGTGCCAGCAGCTTTCTCCAGGCAGGCGATTCCTACGAGCAGTACTTC.

V gene TRBV4-3 combines with J gene TRBJ1-2, with TRBD1 as a possible D gene (5 bases). Trimming left V 4 bases short and J 13 bases short, with 19 bases between. CDR1 and CDR2 (germline): LGHNA, YSLEER. This CDR3 is 13 amino acids long. CDR3 nucleotides: TGCGCCAGCAGCCCTTGGCAGGGTACAGTTGGCACCTTC. Translation: CASSPWQGTVGTF.

The chain is built from TRBV7-2 and TRBJ1-2; a possible D gene is TRBD1 (5 bases). Germline CDR1 reads SGHTA; CDR2 reads FQGNSA. The ends were cut back, 5 bases at V and 6 bases at J, with 13 bases in the middle. The length of the CDR3 is 13 residues. DNA of the CDR3: TGTGCCAGCAGCCCTACAGGTAGCCATGGCTACACCTTC. Translating it yields CASSPTGSHGYTF.

This sequence joins TRBV4-1 and TRBJ1-2; D ambiguous. V was shortened by 4 bases and J by 2 bases, with 14 bases between the two germline ends. The CDR3 length is 15 residues. CDR1 MGHRA and CDR2 YSYEKL come from the germline V gene. This chain's CDR3 is CASSLPTSGNYGYTF. The CDR3 DNA reads as TGCGCCAGCAGCCTTCCTACCTCGGGGAACTATGGCTACACCTTC.

V gene TRBV7-9 combines with J gene TRBJ1-2; TRBD1 aligns across 10 bases. CDR1 and CDR2 (germline): SEHNR, FQNEAQ (reference sequence). The CDR3 is made up of 17 amino acids. J was trimmed by 3 bases and V by 2 bases; bases with no gene match: 9. The CDR3 here is CASSLTYGTGADYGYTF. As DNA, the CDR3 is TGTGCCAGCAGCTTAACCTATGGGACAGGGGCTGACTATGGCTACACCTTC. Using reference TRBV7-9 and TRBJ1-2 for the parts outside the CDR3, the full variable domain is DTGVSQNPRHKITKRGQNVTFRCDPISEHNRLYWYRQTLGQGPEFLTYFQNEAQLEKSRLLSDRFSAERPKGSFSTLEIQRTEQGDSAMYLCASSLTYGTGADYGYTFGSGTRLTVV.

The rearrangement uses TRBV7-9 and TRBJ2-5; D not resolved. The J call is in doubt because the DNA end fits TRBJ2-7 better. The CDR3 has 14 residues. Per the germline V gene, CDR1 is SEHNR and CDR2 is FQNEAQ (reference sequence). The CDR3 DNA reads as TGTGCCAGCAGCTTAGAACTCCCCTCCTACGAGCAGTACTTC. This codes for CASSLELPSYEQYF.

The chain couples TRBV11-2 to TRBJ2-7, with 7 nucleotides matching TRBD1. Germline-derived CDR1 and CDR2 are SGHAT and FQNNGV. The V gene end was trimmed by 2 bases and the J gene end by 3 bases; junction bases not matched to a gene: 1. The length of the CDR3 is 13 residues. The chain's CDR3 is CASSLTGDYEQYF. CDR3 nucleotide sequence: TGTGCCAGCAGCTTAACAGGGGACTACGAGCAGTACTTC.

The CDR3 sequence is CASSEFSGSSYEQYF. The CDR3 DNA reads TGTGCCAGCAGTGAATTTAGCGGGTCTTCCTACGAGCAGTACTTC. The V and J genes are TRBV2 and TRBJ2-7; TRBD2 matches 7 bases. Germline V gene sequence: CDR1 SNHLY, CDR2 FYNNEI. The V and J ends lost 2 bases and 1 base, in that order; junction bases with no gene match: 5. This CDR3 contains 15 residues.

This clone was seen just once. The chain carries TRBV7-2 and TRBJ1-1; possibly TRBD1 for D (5 bases). The CDR3 runs 15 residues. Germline-derived CDR1 and CDR2 are SGHTA and FQGNSA. V shed 5 bases and J shed 4 bases, with 17 bases lying between them. This chain's CDR3 is CASSPGWRGGTEAFF. The CDR3, as DNA: TGTGCCAGCAGCCCCGGATGGAGGGGAGGCACTGAAGCTTTCTTT.

The chain links TRBV2 to TRBJ1-5; D gene uncertain. The CDR3 is 15 amino acids. Germline V gives CDR1 SNHLY, CDR2 FYNNEI. The V and J ends lost 1 base and 2 bases respectively, with 9 bases between them. The CDR3 sequence: CASSEEKPRNQPQHF. In nucleotides, the CDR3 is TGTGCCAGCAGTGAAGAAAAGCCCCGCAATCAGCCCCAGCATTTT.

This chain uses TRBV5-4 with TRBJ2-3, with 9 bases that match TRBD2. The CDR3 is 16 residues long. The germline V gene encodes CDR1 SGHNT and CDR2 YYREEE (reference sequence). The J segment lost 4 bases and the V segment lost 4 bases, leaving 10 bases of the junction unmatched. The CDR3 nucleotides read TGTGCCAGCAGCGCAAGGACTAGCGTTGCATCAGATACGCAGTATTTT. Its protein product is CASSARTSVASDTQYF.

The gene calls are TRBV6-1 and TRBJ2-1, with a weak D call TRBD2 (5 bases). The CDR3 has 14 residues. Deletions cut 5 bases from V and 7 bases from J, with 15 bases between. Per the germline V gene, CDR1 is MNHNS and CDR2 is SASEGT. Here the CDR3 reads CASSLRTPENEQFF. The CDR3 DNA reads TGTGCCAGCAGTCTAAGGACTCCGGAGAATGAGCAGTTCTTC.

The V gene is TRBV5-6, the J gene TRBJ2-3, with a weak D call TRBD2 (5 bases). Looked up from germline, CDR1 is SGHDT and CDR2 is YYEEEE. The length of the CDR3 is 15 residues. V dropped 5 bases and J dropped 2 bases, with 15 bases sitting between them. CDR3 DNA: TGTGCCAGCAGTCGGGGAAGCGGCCTCACAGATACGCAGTATTTT. It is translated as CASSRGSGLTDTQYF.

This chain uses TRBV12-5 with TRBJ2-7; a weak D match, TRBD2 (6 bases). CDR1 LGHNT and CDR2 FRNRAP come from the germline V gene. V was pared by 0 bases and J by 4 bases, with 13 bases between. This CDR3 is built from 15 residues. CDR3 sequence: CASGLVGRKGYEQYF. The CDR3 region has the DNA TGTGCTAGTGGTTTGGTAGGGAGGAAAGGGTACGAGCAGTACTTC.

The rearrangement joins TRBV18 to TRBJ1-6; 7 nucleotides match TRBD1. This CDR3 has 14 amino acids. Trimming took 3 bases from V and 7 from J; bases not matched to a gene: 3. The germline CDR1 and CDR2 sequences are KGHSH and LQKENI. The CDR3 coding sequence is TGTGCCAGCTCACCGACACAGGGGAATTCACCCCTCCACTTT. The encoded protein is CASSPTQGNSPLHF.